Listed here are 27 T cell receptor beta chains from one sample, sequenced in a study of cytomegalovirus exposure and HLA in healthy donors. PCR primers comprised 60 Vbeta and 13 Jbeta primers. Clones were sequenced by immunoSEQ multiplex PCR, and TCRdb holds only the in-frame ones, with some missing. The sample lists roughly 170,000 clones, approximately 84% occurring once. The sequencing sample was made of PBMCs. These receptors were collected from a girl aged 5 to 17 in good health and CMV-seropositive.

The chain has TRBV7-6 and TRBJ1-3, with D possibly being TRBD1 (6 bases). V lost 2 bases and J 4 bases, leaving 15 bases between the germline ends. Germline lookup yields CDR1 SGHVS and CDR2 FNYEAQ. This CDR3 comprises 16 residues. CDR3 bases: TGTGCCAGCAGCTTATCCCGGGGGGCGCGCGGAAACACCATATATTTT. As protein: CASSLSRGARGNTIYF.

The chain combines TRBV4-2 with TRBJ2-7; D gene uncertain. Germline V CDR1 and CDR2: LGHNA, YNFKEQ. Trimming took 0 bases from V and 1 from J, leaving 22 bases between them. The CDR3 contains 19 residues. The CDR3 sequence is CASSQDLGGRRLSSYEQYF. The CDR3 region has the DNA TGTGCCAGCAGCCAAGATCTCGGCGGCCGCCGCTTATCGTCCTACGAGCAGTACTTC.

The rearrangement links TRBV30 to TRBJ1-3; 10 bases fit TRBD1. V lost 7 bases, J lost 0 bases, and 3 bases stayed unmatched. Germline CDR1 GTSNPN, CDR2 SVGIG (reference sequence). CDR3 length equals 14 residues. CDR3 protein: CASRDRGSGNTIYF. The CDR3 coding sequence is TGTGCCTCGCGGGACAGGGGCTCTGGAAACACCATATATTTT.

This chain uses TRBV9 with TRBJ2-2; no reliable D call. CDR3 length: 13 residues. CDR1 and CDR2 from the germline V gene are SGDLS and YYNGEE. Between the trimmed V and J ends, which lost 7 bases and 1 base, there was a span of 8 bases. This chain's CDR3 is CASRGGNTGELFF. The CDR3 region has the DNA TGTGCCAGCCGCGGCGGGAACACCGGGGAGCTGTTTTTT.

The J gene is TRBJ1-5, the V gene TRBV6-5, with 8 bases matching TRBD1. This CDR3 has 12 amino acids. Unmatched junction bases numbered 1, after V lost 8 bases and J lost 4 bases. Per the germline V gene, CDR1 is MNHEY and CDR2 is SVGAGI. CDR3 in amino acids: CASRQGNQPQHF. CDR3 in DNA: TGTGCCAGCCGACAGGGGAATCAGCCCCAGCATTTT.

The gene calls are TRBV19 and TRBJ1-5, with TRBD1 matching over 7 bases. Per the germline V gene, CDR1 is LNHDA and CDR2 is SQIVND (reference sequence). Trimming cost V 5 bases and J 1 base; bases outside gene matches: 8. The CDR3 is 16 amino acids. The CDR3 protein is CASSPPQGVSNQPQHF. The CDR3 region has the DNA TGTGCCAGTAGTCCTCCGCAGGGGGTGAGCAATCAGCCCCAGCATTTT.

The rearrangement links TRBV7-3 to TRBJ1-1; TRBD1 is a possible D gene (5 bases). The length of the CDR3 is 13 residues. V dropped 5 bases and J dropped 3 bases, with 10 bases sitting between them. Germline loops: CDR1 SGHTA, CDR2 FQGTGA. CDR3 amino acids: CASSQGKYTEAFF. DNA of the CDR3: TGTGCCAGCAGCCAGGGAAAGTACACTGAAGCTTTCTTT.

V is TRBV18 and J is TRBJ1-2, with 7 bases fitting TRBD1. The germline gives CDR1 KGHSH, CDR2 LQKENI. The CDR3 sequence is 15 residues long. The V and J ends lost 0 bases and 8 bases, in that order; junction bases with no gene match: 9. CDR3 sequence reads: CASSPPDHRGPGYTF. In DNA form, the CDR3 reads TGTGCCAGCTCACCACCTGATCACAGGGGTCCGGGCTACACCTTC.

In this sample, this clone turned up once. This sequence joins TRBV10-2 and TRBJ2-5; 10 bases agree with TRBD2. V dropped 11 bases and J dropped 2; count of bases not matched to a gene: 14. Germline loops: CDR1 WSHSY, CDR2 SAAADI. The CDR3 has 16 residues. CDR3 loop: CASQGSGGAIQETQYF. The DNA of the CDR3 is TGCGCCTCTCAGGGGAGCGGGGGGGCAATTCAAGAGACCCAGTACTTC.

CDR3 sequence reads: CASSYSGHNYGYTF. Here the CDR3 DNA reads TGTGCCAGCAGTTACTCCGGACATAACTATGGCTACACCTTC. V usage is TRBV6-6 and J usage is TRBJ1-2; tentatively, D is TRBD1 (5 bases). The CDR3 contains 14 residues. Between the trimmed V and J ends, which lost 0 bases and 1 base, there was a span of 6 bases. Germline V gene data show CDR1 as MNHNY and CDR2 as SVGAGI (reference sequence).

The chain is built from TRBV29-1 and TRBJ1-1; D is possibly TRBD1 (6 bases). The germline CDR1 and CDR2 sequences are SQVTM and ANQGSEA. CDR3 size: 12 residues. The V end lost 2 bases, the J end lost 5 bases, and 9 bases lay between the germline ends. CDR3 DNA: TGCAGCGTTGAACAGGGGAAGACTGAAGCTTTCTTT. It codes for CSVEQGKTEAFF. Filled out from reference TRBV29-1 and TRBJ1-1, the complete variable domain reads SAVISQKPSRDICQRGTSLTIQCQVDSQVTMMFWYRQQPGQSLTLIATANQGSEATYESGFVIDKFPISRPNLTFSTLTVSNMSPEDSSIYLCSVEQGKTEAFFGQGTRLTVV.

This rearrangement joins TRBV18 to TRBJ2-1, with 8 bases lining up with TRBD2. CDR3 size: 16 residues. Trimming at V came to 3 bases and at J to 6 bases, leaving 10 bases not matched to a gene. CDR1 is KGHSH, CDR2 LQKENI, per germline. The CDR3 DNA sequence: TGTGCCAGCTCACCGCGTAGTAGCGGGGTCGGCAATGAGCAGTTCTTC. Protein: CASSPRSSGVGNEQFF.

The genes are TRBV11-2 and TRBJ1-5; possibly TRBD1 for D (5 bases). The CDR3 is made up of 15 amino acids. Germline V gene sequence: CDR1 SGHAT, CDR2 FQNNGV. V gave up 1 base and J gave up 3 bases, with 10 bases separating them. CDR3 protein: CASSLGSDINQPQHF. The DNA for the CDR3 is TGTGCCAGCAGCTTAGGCTCGGACATCAATCAGCCCCAGCATTTT.

In this sample, this clone turned up once. The chain links TRBV18 to TRBJ1-1; 10 bases line up with TRBD1. This CDR3 has 16 amino acids. Germline assignment: CDR1 KGHSH and CDR2 LQKENI. V shed 6 bases and J 3 bases; nucleotides not matched to a gene: 10. CDR3 bases: TGTGCCAGCTCGGGGGGACAGGGGCACCCACACACTGAAGCTTTCTTT. It yields the protein CASSGGQGHPHTEAFF.

The table lists this clone with a count of one. V is TRBV7-3 and J is TRBJ1-1, with a tentative D call TRBD1 (5 bases). The CDR3 loop spans 13 amino acids. Looked up from germline, CDR1 is SGHTA and CDR2 is FQGTGA. V dropped 7 bases and J dropped 0 bases, with 9 bases sitting between them. The CDR3: CASTRGVNTEAFF. CDR3 bases: TGTGCCAGCACCCGGGGGGTGAACACTGAAGCTTTCTTT.

This sequence joins TRBV5-1 and TRBJ1-1, with a weak D call TRBD1 (5 bases). V was clipped by 0 bases and J by 6 bases, with 18 bases between them. The germline CDR1 and CDR2 sequences are SGHRS and YFSETQ. The CDR3 is 16 residues long. The CDR3 sequence is CASSLALDRDRPEAFF. CDR3 coding DNA: TGCGCCAGCAGCTTGGCCCTAGACAGAGACCGTCCTGAAGCTTTCTTT.

V is TRBV9 and J is TRBJ2-1, with D unresolved. The ends were cut back, 0 bases at V and 0 bases at J, with 13 bases in the middle. In germline, CDR1 is SGDLS, CDR2 YYNGEE. The CDR3 consists of 17 residues. The CDR3 loop is CASSVAIDGASYNEQFF. CDR3 sequence (DNA): TGTGCCAGCAGCGTAGCTATTGACGGAGCCTCCTACAATGAGCAGTTCTTC. The complete variable domain, with remaining parts taken from reference TRBV9 and TRBJ2-1, reads DSGVTQTPKHLITATGQRVTLRCSPRSGDLSVYWYQQSLDQGLQFLIQYYNGEERAKGNILERFSAQQFPDLHSELNLSSLELGDSALYFCASSVAIDGASYNEQFFGPGTRLTVL.

The CDR3 here is CASSVARDRSNYGYTF. DNA of the CDR3: TGTGCCAGCAGCGTAGCTAGGGACAGATCTAACTATGGCTACACCTTC. This sequence joins TRBV9 and TRBJ1-2, with TRBD1 identical over 7 bases. V shed 0 bases and J 0 bases; nucleotides not matched to a gene: 5. Looked up from germline, CDR1 is SGDLS and CDR2 is YYNGEE. The length of the CDR3 is 16 residues.

The chain uses TRBV5-6 and TRBJ1-5; D unclear. The germline V gene encodes CDR1 SGHDT and CDR2 YYEEEE. V gave up 1 base and J gave up 4 bases, with 6 bases separating them. The CDR3 totals 13 residues. In DNA form, the CDR3 reads TGTGCCAGCAGCTTGTGGAGGAATCAGCCCCAGCATTTT. Translating it yields CASSLWRNQPQHF.

This rearrangement joins TRBV6-5 to TRBJ1-2; TRBD1 aligns across 7 bases. J lost 8 bases, V lost 2 bases, and 5 bases had no gene match. This CDR3 contains 13 residues. CDR1 MNHEY and CDR2 SVGAGI come from the germline V gene. The CDR3 DNA follows: TGTGCCAGCAGTTACAGGGGGCCGCTCGGCTACACCTTC. It encodes CASSYRGPLGYTF.

The V and J genes are TRBV5-4 and TRBJ1-2; 9 positions match TRBD1. The V and J ends lost 4 bases and 8 bases, in that order; junction bases with no gene match: 15. CDR1 and CDR2 (germline): SGHNT, YYREEE (reference sequence). This CDR3 contains 16 residues. CDR3 region: CASSHDTGQGPRGYTF. The CDR3 DNA is TGTGCCAGCAGCCATGACACGGGACAGGGTCCGAGAGGCTACACCTTC.

The chain uses TRBV5-6 and TRBJ2-3; D may be TRBD2 (7 bases). The germline V gene encodes CDR1 SGHDT and CDR2 YYEEEE. The CDR3 consists of 16 residues. Trimming removed 0 bases at V and 2 bases at J, with 13 bases between. The CDR3 sequence is CASSLEGGDYTDTQYF. The CDR3 bases are TGTGCCAGCAGCTTGGAAGGGGGGGACTACACAGATACGCAGTATTTT. The full variable domain, its missing parts supplied by reference TRBV5-6 and TRBJ2-3, is DAGVTQSPTHLIKTRGQQVTLRCSPKSGHDTVSWYQQALGQGPQFIFQYYEEEERQRGNFPDRFSGHQFPNYSSELNVNALLLGDSALYLCASSLEGGDYTDTQYFGPGTRLTVL.

The chain is built from TRBV12-5 and TRBJ2-5; 8 positions agree with TRBD1. This CDR3 is 15 amino acids long. V was pared by 1 base and J by 6 bases, with 7 bases of the junction left unmatched. The germline V gene encodes CDR1 LGHNT and CDR2 FRNRAP. DNA for the CDR3: TGTGCTAGTGGTTTGGAACCAGGGGGCAGGCAGACCCAGTACTTC. This codes for CASGLEPGGRQTQYF.

The chain joins TRBV19 to TRBJ2-3; 9 nucleotides match TRBD2. Per germline, CDR1 LNHDA and CDR2 SQIVND (reference sequence). The CDR3 covers 14 residues. The V segment lost 4 bases and the J segment 4 bases; nucleotides outside the gene matches: 3. The DNA for the CDR3 is TGTGCCAGTAGTACTAGCGGGGTCCCAGATACGCAGTATTTT. Protein: CASSTSGVPDTQYF.

The chain carries TRBV5-1 and TRBJ2-5; tentative D call: TRBD1 (6 bases). This CDR3 has 15 amino acids. CDR1 and CDR2 (germline): SGHRS, YFSETQ. V shed 4 bases and J shed 0 bases, with 13 bases lying between them. CDR3: CASSPATGYQETQYF. DNA for the CDR3: TGCGCCAGCAGCCCGGCGACAGGCTACCAAGAGACCCAGTACTTC.

This rearrangement joins TRBV5-1 to TRBJ1-2; 7 nucleotides align to TRBD1. From germline, CDR1 is SGHRS and CDR2 YFSETQ. The CDR3 contains 16 residues. J lost 3 bases, V lost 1 base, and 9 bases had no gene match. The DNA of the CDR3 is TGCGCCAGCAGCTTGTCTAGGGGGCCTAACCACTATGGCTACACCTTC. Translation: CASSLSRGPNHYGYTF.

The chain employs TRBV29-1 and TRBJ2-7, with unresolved D. The CDR3 sequence is 14 residues long. Per germline, CDR1 SQVTM and CDR2 ANQGSEA. The germline V and J ends were trimmed by 2 bases and 2 bases, with 13 bases remaining between them. The CDR3 sequence: CSVETTVRTYEQYF. DNA of the CDR3: TGCAGCGTTGAAACAACAGTCCGAACCTACGAGCAGTACTTC.